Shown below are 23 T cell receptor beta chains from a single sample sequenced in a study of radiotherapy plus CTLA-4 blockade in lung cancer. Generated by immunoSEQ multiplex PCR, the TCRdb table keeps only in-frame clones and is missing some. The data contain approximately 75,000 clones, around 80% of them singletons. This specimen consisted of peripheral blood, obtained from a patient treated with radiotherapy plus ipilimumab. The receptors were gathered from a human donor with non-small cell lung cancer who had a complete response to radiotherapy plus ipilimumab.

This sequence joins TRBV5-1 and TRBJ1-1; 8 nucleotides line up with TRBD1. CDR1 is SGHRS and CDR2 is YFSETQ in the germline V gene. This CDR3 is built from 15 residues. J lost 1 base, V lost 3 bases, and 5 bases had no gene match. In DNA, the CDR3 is TGCGCCAGCAGCTCAGGACAGGGCCGGAACACTGAAGCTTTCTTT. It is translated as CASSSGQGRNTEAFF.

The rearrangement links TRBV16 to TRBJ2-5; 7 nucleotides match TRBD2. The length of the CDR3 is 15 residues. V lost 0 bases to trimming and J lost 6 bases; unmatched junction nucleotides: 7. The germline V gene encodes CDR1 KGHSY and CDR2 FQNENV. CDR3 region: CASSQSGTNRKTQYF. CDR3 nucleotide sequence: TGTGCCAGCAGCCAATCAGGGACTAATCGTAAGACCCAGTACTTC.

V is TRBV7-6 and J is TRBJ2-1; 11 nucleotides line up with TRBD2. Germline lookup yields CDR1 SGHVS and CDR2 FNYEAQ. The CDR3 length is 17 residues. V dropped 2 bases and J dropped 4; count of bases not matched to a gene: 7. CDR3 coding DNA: TGTGCCAGCAGCTTACGCTATAGCGGGGGGGGGTACAATGAGCAGTTCTTC. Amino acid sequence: CASSLRYSGGGYNEQFF.

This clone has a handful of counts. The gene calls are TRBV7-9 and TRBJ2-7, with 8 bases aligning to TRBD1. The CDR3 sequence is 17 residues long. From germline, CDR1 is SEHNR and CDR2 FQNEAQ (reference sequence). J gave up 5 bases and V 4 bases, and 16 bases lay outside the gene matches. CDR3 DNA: TGTGCCAGCAGCTCCCCTGTTACCGGGACAGGTAGTAACGAGCAGTACTTC. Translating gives CASSSPVTGTGSNEQYF. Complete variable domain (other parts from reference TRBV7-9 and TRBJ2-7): DTGVSQNPRHKITKRGQNVTFRCDPISEHNRLYWYRQTLGQGPEFLTYFQNEAQLEKSRLLSDRFSAERPKGSFSTLEIQRTEQGDSAMYLCASSSPVTGTGSNEQYFGPGTRLTVT.

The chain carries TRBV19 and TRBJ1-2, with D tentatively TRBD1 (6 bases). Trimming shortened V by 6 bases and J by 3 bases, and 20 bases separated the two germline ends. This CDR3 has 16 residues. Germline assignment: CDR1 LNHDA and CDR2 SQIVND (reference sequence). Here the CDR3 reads CASRGGQAGFDYGYTF. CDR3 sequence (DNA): TGTGCCAGTAGGGGGGGACAAGCAGGCTTCGACTATGGCTACACCTTC.

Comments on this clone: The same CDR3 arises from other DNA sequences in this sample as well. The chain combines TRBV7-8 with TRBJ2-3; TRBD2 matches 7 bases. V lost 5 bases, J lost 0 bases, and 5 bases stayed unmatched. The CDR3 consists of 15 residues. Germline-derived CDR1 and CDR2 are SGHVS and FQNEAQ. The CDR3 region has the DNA TGTGCCAGCAGCCTCAGCGGGGATAGCACAGATACGCAGTATTTT. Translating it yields CASSLSGDSTDTQYF. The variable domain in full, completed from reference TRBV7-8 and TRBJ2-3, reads GAGVSQSPRYKVAKRGQDVALRCDPISGHVSLFWYQQALGQGPEFLTYFQNEAQLDKSGLPSDRFFAERPEGSVSTLKIQRTQQEDSAVYLCASSLSGDSTDTQYFGPGTRLTVL.

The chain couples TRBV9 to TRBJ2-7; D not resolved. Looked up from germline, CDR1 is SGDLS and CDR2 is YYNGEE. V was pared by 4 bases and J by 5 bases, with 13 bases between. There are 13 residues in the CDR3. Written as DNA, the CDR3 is TGTGCCAGCAGCTTCCAGGATTTTGACGAGCAGTACTTC. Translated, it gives CASSFQDFDEQYF.

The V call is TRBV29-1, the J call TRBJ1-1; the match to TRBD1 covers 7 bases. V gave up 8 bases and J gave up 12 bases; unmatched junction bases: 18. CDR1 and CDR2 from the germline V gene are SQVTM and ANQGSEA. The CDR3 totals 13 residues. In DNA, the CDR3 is TGCAGCACCAGACAGGGACGCACTTCCGATCCTTTCTTT. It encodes CSTRQGRTSDPFF.

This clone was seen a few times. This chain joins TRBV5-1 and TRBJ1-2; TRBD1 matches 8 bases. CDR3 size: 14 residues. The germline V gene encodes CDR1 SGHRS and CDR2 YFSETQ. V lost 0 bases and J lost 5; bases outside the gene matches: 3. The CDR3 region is CASSLADREYGYTF. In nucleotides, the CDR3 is TGCGCCAGCAGCTTGGCGGACAGGGAGTATGGCTACACCTTC. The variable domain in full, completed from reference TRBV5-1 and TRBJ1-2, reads KAGVTQTPRYLIKTRGQQVTLSCSPISGHRSVSWYQQTPGQGLQFLFEYFSETQRNKGNFPGRFSGRQFSNSRSEMNVSTLELGDSALYLCASSLADREYGYTFGSGTRLTVV.

CDR3: CASSLPKRVLSTDTQYF. CDR3 coding DNA: TGTGCCAGCAGCTTACCAAAGCGGGTCCTTTCCACAGATACGCAGTATTTT. The chain couples TRBV5-8 to TRBJ2-3; tentative D call: TRBD2 (6 bases). The CDR3 covers 17 residues. CDR1 is SGHTS and CDR2 is YDEGEE in the germline V gene. Trimming removed 2 bases at V and 2 bases at J, with 18 bases between.

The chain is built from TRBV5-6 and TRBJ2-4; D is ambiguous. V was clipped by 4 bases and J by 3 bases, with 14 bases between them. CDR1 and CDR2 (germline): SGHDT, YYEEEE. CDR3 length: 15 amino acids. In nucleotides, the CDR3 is TGTGCCAGCAGCCCCTTTACGTCGGGCAAAAACATTCAGTACTTC. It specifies CASSPFTSGKNIQYF.

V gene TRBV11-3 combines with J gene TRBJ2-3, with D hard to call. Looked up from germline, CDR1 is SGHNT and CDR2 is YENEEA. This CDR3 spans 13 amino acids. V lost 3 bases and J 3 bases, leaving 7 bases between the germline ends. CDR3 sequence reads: CASSLTWTDTQYF. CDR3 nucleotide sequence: TGTGCCAGCAGCTTGACCTGGACAGATACGCAGTATTTT.

CDR3 nucleotides: TGTGCCAGTAGTAAAGGACAGGGAACTAATAGCAATCAGCCCCAGCATTTT. This sequence encodes CASSKGQGTNSNQPQHF. The chain joins TRBV19 to TRBJ1-5, with 8 bases identical to TRBD1. Germline CDR1 LNHDA, CDR2 SQIVND (reference sequence). The junction had 8 bases not matched to a gene; V was cut back by 4 bases and J by 0 bases. The CDR3 has 17 residues.

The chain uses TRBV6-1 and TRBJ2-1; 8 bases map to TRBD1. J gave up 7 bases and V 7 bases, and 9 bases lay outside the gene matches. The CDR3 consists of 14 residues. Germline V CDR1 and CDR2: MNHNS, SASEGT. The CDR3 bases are TGTGCCAGCAACCCGACAGGGGTCGGAAATGAGCAGTTCTTC. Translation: CASNPTGVGNEQFF.

The CDR3 DNA is TGTGCCAGCAGCTTGGATCAAGGACTAGCGGGAGCCTTCACAGATACGCAGTATTTT. Its protein product is CASSLDQGLAGAFTDTQYF. This chain connects TRBV11-3 to TRBJ2-3, with 13 bases lining up with TRBD2. Germline V gene data show CDR1 as SGHNT and CDR2 as YENEEA. Unmatched junction bases numbered 11, after V lost 3 bases and J lost 2 bases. This CDR3 region has 19 residues. Looking up the rest from reference TRBV11-3 and TRBJ2-3 gives the full variable domain: EAGVVQSPRYKIIEKKQPVAFWCNPISGHNTLYWYLQNLGQGPELLIRYENEEAVDDSQLPKDRFSAERLKGVDSTLKIQPAELGDSAVYLCASSLDQGLAGAFTDTQYFGPGTRLTVL.

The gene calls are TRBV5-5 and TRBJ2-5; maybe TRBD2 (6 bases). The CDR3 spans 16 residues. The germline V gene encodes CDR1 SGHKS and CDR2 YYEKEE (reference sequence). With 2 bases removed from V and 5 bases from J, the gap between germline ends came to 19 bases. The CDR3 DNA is TGTGCCAGCAGCTTTCCCGGGACGGGTGCGGGGGAGACCCAGTACTTC. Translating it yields CASSFPGTGAGETQYF.

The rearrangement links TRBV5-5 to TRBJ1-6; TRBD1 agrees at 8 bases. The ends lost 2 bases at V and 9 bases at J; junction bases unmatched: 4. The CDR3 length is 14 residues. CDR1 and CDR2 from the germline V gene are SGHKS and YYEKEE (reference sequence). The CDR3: CASSLYDRGSPLHF. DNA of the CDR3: TGTGCCAGCAGCTTATACGACAGGGGTTCACCCCTCCACTTT.

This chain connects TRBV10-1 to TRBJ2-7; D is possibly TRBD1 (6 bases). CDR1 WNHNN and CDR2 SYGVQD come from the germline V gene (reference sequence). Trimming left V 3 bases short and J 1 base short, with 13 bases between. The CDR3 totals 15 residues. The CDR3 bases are TGCGCCAGCAGTGAAGTCCCGGACAGTTCCTACGAGCAGTACTTC. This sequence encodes CASSEVPDSSYEQYF.

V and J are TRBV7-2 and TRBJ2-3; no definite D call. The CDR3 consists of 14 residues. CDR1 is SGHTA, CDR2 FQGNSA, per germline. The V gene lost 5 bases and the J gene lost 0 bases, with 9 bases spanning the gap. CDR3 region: CASSEMTSTDTQYF. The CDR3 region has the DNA TGTGCCAGCAGCGAAATGACAAGCACAGATACGCAGTATTTT.

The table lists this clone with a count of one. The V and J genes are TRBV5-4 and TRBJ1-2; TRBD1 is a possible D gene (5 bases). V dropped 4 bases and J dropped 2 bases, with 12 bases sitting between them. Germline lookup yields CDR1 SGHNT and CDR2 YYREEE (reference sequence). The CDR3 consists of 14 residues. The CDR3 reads CASSDTSGNYGYTF. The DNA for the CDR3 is TGTGCCAGCAGCGACACGTCAGGGAACTATGGCTACACCTTC.

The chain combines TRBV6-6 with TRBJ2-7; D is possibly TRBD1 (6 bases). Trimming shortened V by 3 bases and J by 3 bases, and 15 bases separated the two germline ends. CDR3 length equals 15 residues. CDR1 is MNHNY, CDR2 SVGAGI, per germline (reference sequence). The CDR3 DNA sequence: TGTGCCAGCAGTTATAATCCGGGACAACACTACGAGCAGTACGTC. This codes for CASSYNPGQHYEQYV.

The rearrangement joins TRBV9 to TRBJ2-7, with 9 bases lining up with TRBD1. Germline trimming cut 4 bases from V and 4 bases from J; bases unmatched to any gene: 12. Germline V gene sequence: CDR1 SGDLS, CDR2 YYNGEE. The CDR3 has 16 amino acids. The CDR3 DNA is TGTGCCAGCAGCTTGAGGACAGGGGACTACTCTTACGAGCAGTACTTC. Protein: CASSLRTGDYSYEQYF. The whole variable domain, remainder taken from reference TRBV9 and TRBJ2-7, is DSGVTQTPKHLITATGQRVTLRCSPRSGDLSVYWYQQSLDQGLQFLIQYYNGEERAKGNILERFSAQQFPDLHSELNLSSLELGDSALYFCASSLRTGDYSYEQYFGPGTRLTVT.

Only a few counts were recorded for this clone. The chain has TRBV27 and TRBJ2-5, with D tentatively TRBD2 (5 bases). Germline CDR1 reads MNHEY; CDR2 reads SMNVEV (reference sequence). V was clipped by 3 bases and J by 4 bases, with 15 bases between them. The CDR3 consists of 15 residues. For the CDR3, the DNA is TGTGCCAGCAGTTTTTCTCCGGGGTGGAGAGAGACCCAGTACTTC. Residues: CASSFSPGWRETQYF.